This TCR beta chain stems from a study of blood T cell repertoires in COVID-19. Study-level background: The United States, Italy and Spain were the sources of the acute and convalescent COVID-19 samples.

V dropped 9 bases and J dropped 6 bases, with 8 bases sitting between them. The germline gives CDR1 LNHDA, CDR2 SQIVND (reference sequence). This CDR3 is built from 10 residues. In the source study's methods: Amplification of reference gene primers provided the estimated nucleated cell counts. Data came from immunoSEQ multiplex PCR; TCRdb stores just in-frame clones and leaves some out. Clone size and the V and J calls come from that table; the DNA yielded D and trimming. The sample records fewer than 250,000 clones, 84% being singletons. Recruitment covered over 20 US areas and drew participants whose ages spanned about 18 to 100 years. Clinical histories supplied by participants themselves formed the basis of cohort assignment. This clone occurred a few times.

The chain has TRBV19 and TRBJ1-1; D gene uncertain. This clonotype originated in a man in his 60s who had recovered from COVID-19. Sequenced: PBMCs or T cells enriched from blood (not recorded which). CDR3 loop: CASGRAEAFF. The CDR3 region has the DNA TGTGCCAGCGGGAGGGCTGAAGCTTTCTTT.